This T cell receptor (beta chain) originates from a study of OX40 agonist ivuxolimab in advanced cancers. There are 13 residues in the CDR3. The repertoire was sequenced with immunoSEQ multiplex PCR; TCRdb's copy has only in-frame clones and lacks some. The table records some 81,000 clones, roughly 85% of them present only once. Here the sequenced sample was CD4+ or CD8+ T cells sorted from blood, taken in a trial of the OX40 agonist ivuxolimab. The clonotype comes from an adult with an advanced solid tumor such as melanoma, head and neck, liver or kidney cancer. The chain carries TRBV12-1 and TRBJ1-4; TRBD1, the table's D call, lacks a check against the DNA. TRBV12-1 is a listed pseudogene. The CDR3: CASRTDSNEKLFF. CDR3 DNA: TGTGCCAGCAGGACTGACAGTAATGAAAAACTGTTTTTT.